This T cell receptor (beta chain) was found in a study of OX40 agonist ivuxolimab in advanced cancers. At the level of the study: Patients' therapy was ivuxolimab, an antibody that acts as an agonist of OX40 (CD134). Study-level findings and limits: More expanded clones were seen, on average, in CD8+ T cells than in CD4+. At 0.1 to 3.0 mg/kg, CD4+ and CD8+ blood T cells expanded clonally by week 6.

A remark on this clone: Antigen specificity is unknown.

The germline V and J ends were trimmed by 1 base and 6 bases, with 4 bases remaining between them. CDR1 SEHNR and CDR2 FQNEAQ come from the germline V gene (reference sequence). CDR3 size: 13 residues. Cycle 7 day 1, cycle 4 day 1, and baseline were the timepoints at which blood was sampled. Profiling relied on immunoSEQ multiplex PCR, and the TCRdb table lists in-frame clones only, not all of them. The sample shows about 49,000 clones, 60% to 80% of them seen only once. Sequenced material: CD4+ or CD8+ T cells sorted from blood, taken in a trial of the OX40 agonist ivuxolimab. The chain joins TRBV7-9 to TRBJ1-6; D is unresolved. This receptor was taken from an adult with an advanced solid tumor such as melanoma, head and neck, liver or kidney cancer. CDR3 coding DNA: TGTGCCAGCAGCTTAGAGGGTAATTCACCCCTCCACTTT. Translated: CASSLEGNSPLHF. Full variable domain (missing parts from reference TRBV7-9 and TRBJ1-6): DTGVSQNPRHKITKRGQNVTFRCDPISEHNRLYWYRQTLGQGPEFLTYFQNEAQLEKSRLLSDRFSAERPKGSFSTLEIQRTEQGDSAMYLCASSLEGNSPLHFGNGTRLTVT.